These T cell receptor beta chains were read from a single sample in a study of regulatory dendritic cells for organ transplantation. Profiled with immunoSEQ multiplex PCR; TCRdb holds only in-frame clones, not every one. The repertoire holds approximately 12,000 clones, 74% seen once, with 0.63% in the top ten. These TCRs are of unknown antigen specificity. Material for sequencing was naive CD4+ T cells from blood cultured with regulatory dendritic cells. The receptors were gathered from a human donor in good health. CDR3s include the opening cysteine and the closing phenylalanine or tryptophan. Clone size is not always given. Where it is, it says once, few, many or a class for expanded clones.

V gene: TRBV19
J gene: TRBJ1-1
clone size: -
CDR3 length: 16
CDR3 protein: CASSLGQGAFGTEAFF

V gene: TRBV7-2
J gene: TRBJ1-1
clone size: -
CDR3 length: 14
CDR3 protein: CASSLGRVNTEAFF

V gene: TRBV10-3
J gene: TRBJ1-2
clone size: -
CDR3 length: 13
CDR3 protein: CAISQGLNYGYTF

V gene: TRBV4-2
J gene: TRBJ2-7
clone size: -
CDR3 length: 14
CDR3 protein: CASSQDLQSYEQYF

V gene: TRBV11-1
J gene: TRBJ1-1
clone size: -
CDR3 length: 16
CDR3 protein: CASSAPTGGEYTEAFF

V gene: TRBV5-6
J gene: TRBJ2-1
clone size: -
CDR3 length: 16
CDR3 protein: CASSLDAGLILNEQFF

V gene: TRBV5-1
J gene: TRBJ2-5
clone size: once
CDR3 length: 16
CDR3 protein: CASSLAGTTGPETQYF

V gene: TRBV9
J gene: TRBJ1-4
clone size: few
CDR3 length: 15
CDR3 protein: CASSVGVRSNEKLFF

V gene: TRBV7-2
J gene: TRBJ2-1
clone size: few
CDR3 length: 15
CDR3 protein: CASSRGQVPYNEQFF

V gene: TRBV6-6
J gene: TRBJ2-7
clone size: -
CDR3 length: 14
CDR3 protein: CASTHRDTGYEQYF

V gene: TRBV18
J gene: TRBJ1-4
clone size: -
CDR3 length: 15
CDR3 protein: CASSPSEATNEKLFF

V gene: TRBV7-9
J gene: TRBJ2-3
clone size: few
CDR3 length: 14
CDR3 protein: CASSRDGPSDTQYF

V gene: TRBV7-2
J gene: TRBJ2-2
clone size: -
CDR3 length: 16
CDR3 protein: CASSLRGGSNTGELFF

V gene: TRBV5-6
J gene: TRBJ2-7
clone size: -
CDR3 length: 15
CDR3 protein: CASSSARDTTYEQYF

V gene: TRBV6-5
J gene: TRBJ2-7
clone size: -
CDR3 length: 14
CDR3 protein: CASSYSGLGYEQYF

V gene: TRBV19
J gene: TRBJ1-5
clone size: -
CDR3 length: 16
CDR3 protein: CASSTQTGMSVLPQHF

V gene: TRBV9
J gene: TRBJ1-1
clone size: -
CDR3 length: 15
CDR3 protein: CASSLRGGKNTEAFF

V gene: TRBV6-4
J gene: TRBJ1-3
clone size: few
CDR3 length: 15
CDR3 protein: CASSAGGIIGNTIYF

V gene: TRBV19
J gene: TRBJ1-4
clone size: -
CDR3 length: 15
CDR3 protein: CASSIGGYFNEKLFF

V gene: TRBV6-5
J gene: TRBJ2-7
clone size: -
CDR3 length: 14
CDR3 protein: CASKPRTGGNEQYF

V gene: TRBV14
J gene: TRBJ2-3
clone size: -
CDR3 length: 18
CDR3 protein: CASSPSTQRRGYADTQYF

V gene: TRBV30
J gene: TRBJ2-5
clone size: once
CDR3 length: 14
CDR3 protein: CAWSMPRGRKTQYF

V gene: TRBV12-5
J gene: TRBJ2-7
clone size: -
CDR3 length: 14
CDR3 protein: CASDPGQGSYEQYF

V gene: TRBV18
J gene: TRBJ1-1
clone size: -
CDR3 length: 14
CDR3 protein: CASSPDSGNTEAFF

V gene: TRBV21-1
J gene: TRBJ2-7
clone size: -
CDR3 length: 15
CDR3 protein: CASSKIQEGKDEQYF

V gene: TRBV5-1
J gene: TRBJ1-5
clone size: few
CDR3 length: 15
CDR3 protein: CASSLEGNSNQPQHF

V gene: TRBV7-2
J gene: TRBJ2-3
clone size: -
CDR3 length: 15
CDR3 protein: CASSIGAGGADTQYF

V gene: TRBV5-6
J gene: TRBJ1-2
clone size: -
CDR3 length: 16
CDR3 protein: CASSTISGTDRDGYTF

V gene: TRBV5-6
J gene: TRBJ1-4
clone size: once
CDR3 length: 17
CDR3 protein: CASSFKGAPWTNEKLFF

V gene: TRBV5-1
J gene: TRBJ2-3
clone size: -
CDR3 length: 15
CDR3 protein: CASSPSGGRTDTQYF

V gene: TRBV7-9
J gene: TRBJ2-7
clone size: -
CDR3 length: 15
CDR3 protein: CASSAPGQGAYEQYF

V gene: TRBV6-5
J gene: TRBJ1-2
clone size: -
CDR3 length: 13
CDR3 protein: CASSRTGLYGYTF

V gene: TRBV2
J gene: TRBJ2-1
clone size: -
CDR3 length: 17
CDR3 protein: CASSYTGTPNSYNEQFF

V gene: TRBV5-1
J gene: TRBJ2-3
clone size: -
CDR3 length: 14
CDR3 protein: CASTARGSTDTQYF

V gene: TRBV5-6
J gene: TRBJ2-7
clone size: -
CDR3 length: 13
CDR3 protein: CASSLVQTYEQYF

V gene: TRBV12-5
J gene: TRBJ2-7
clone size: -
CDR3 length: 14
CDR3 protein: CASGRTGIPHEQYF

V gene: TRBV27
J gene: TRBJ2-2
clone size: -
CDR3 length: 16
CDR3 protein: CASSLWGGGNTGELFF

V gene: TRBV11-1
J gene: TRBJ2-4
clone size: -
CDR3 length: 17
CDR3 protein: CASSLAPGNAAKNIQYF

V gene: TRBV7-2
J gene: TRBJ1-1
clone size: few
CDR3 length: 13
CDR3 protein: CASNRNGALEAFF